Listed below are T cell receptor beta chains from one sample, sequenced in a study of blood T cell repertoires in COVID-19. Data came from immunoSEQ multiplex PCR; TCRdb stores just in-frame clones and leaves some out. The profile covers 75,000 to 85,000 clones, with about four fifths appearing a single time and around 6.9% taken by the ten largest. Material for sequencing was peripheral blood. Source of these receptors: a human donor in a cohort sampled during active COVID-19. Both conserved end residues are part of each CDR3. D genes are given only for firm matches. Expanded clones get a size class; other rows say once, few or many, or leave the size out.

d_gene: TRBD1; abundance: -; j_gene: TRBJ1-5; len: 16; v_gene: TRBV19; CDR3aa: CASSTDRGQSRQPQHF
d_gene: -; abundance: -; j_gene: TRBJ1-1; len: 15; v_gene: TRBV7-3; CDR3aa: CASSSRGREYTEAFF
d_gene: TRBD2; abundance: -; j_gene: TRBJ2-4; len: 16; v_gene: TRBV15; CDR3aa: CATSPSGGLAKNIQYF
d_gene: TRBD1; abundance: few; j_gene: TRBJ1-2; len: 16; v_gene: TRBV7-9; CDR3aa: CASTLMTGAENYGYTF
d_gene: -; abundance: -; j_gene: TRBJ1-5; len: 14; v_gene: TRBV18; CDR3aa: CASSRGDSNQPQHF
d_gene: -; abundance: -; j_gene: TRBJ1-6; len: 17; v_gene: TRBV15; CDR3aa: CATSRDLGVSYNSPLHF
d_gene: -; abundance: once; j_gene: TRBJ1-1; len: 15; v_gene: TRBV7-9; CDR3aa: CASSPDGSTVAEAFF
d_gene: -; abundance: once; j_gene: TRBJ1-4; len: 16; v_gene: TRBV6-5; CDR3aa: CASSYSLRRLNEKLFF
d_gene: TRBD1; abundance: -; j_gene: TRBJ1-3; len: 15; v_gene: TRBV9; CDR3aa: CASSVGQGTGNTIYF
d_gene: TRBD1; abundance: -; j_gene: TRBJ1-1; len: 16; v_gene: TRBV19; CDR3aa: CATYEAGRGLNTEAFF
d_gene: -; abundance: -; j_gene: TRBJ1-3; len: 15; v_gene: TRBV5-5; CDR3aa: CASKETANSGNTIYF
d_gene: -; abundance: -; j_gene: TRBJ2-7; len: 13; v_gene: TRBV5-8; CDR3aa: CASSLVVTREQYF
d_gene: TRBD1; abundance: -; j_gene: TRBJ1-1; len: 14; v_gene: TRBV10-1; CDR3aa: CASRKTGGGTEAFF
d_gene: TRBD1; abundance: -; j_gene: TRBJ1-1; len: 13; v_gene: TRBV19; CDR3aa: CATSWAGGTEAFF
d_gene: TRBD1; abundance: once; j_gene: TRBJ2-7; len: 13; v_gene: TRBV5-1; CDR3aa: CASSLRQGGEQYF
d_gene: -; abundance: -; j_gene: TRBJ2-7; len: 14; v_gene: TRBV14; CDR3aa: CASSRPATPGEQYF
d_gene: -; abundance: -; j_gene: TRBJ1-5; len: 14; v_gene: TRBV9; CDR3aa: CASSVDSGNQPQHF
d_gene: TRBD1; abundance: -; j_gene: TRBJ1-2; len: 17; v_gene: TRBV19; CDR3aa: CASSTGLGQGALYGYTF
d_gene: -; abundance: -; j_gene: TRBJ1-2; len: 15; v_gene: TRBV6-1; CDR3aa: CASSEAGRGDYGYTF
d_gene: -; abundance: once; j_gene: TRBJ2-3; len: 16; v_gene: TRBV7-3; CDR3aa: CASSLPQLRGTDTQYF
d_gene: TRBD1; abundance: -; j_gene: TRBJ1-3; len: 16; v_gene: TRBV6-6; CDR3aa: CASSETTGVSGNTIYF
d_gene: TRBD2; abundance: -; j_gene: TRBJ2-1; len: 19; v_gene: TRBV7-2; CDR3aa: CASSGGTSGGAQSYNEQFF
d_gene: TRBD1; abundance: -; j_gene: TRBJ1-3; len: 16; v_gene: TRBV6-9; CDR3aa: CASSYTQGAPGNTIYF
d_gene: -; abundance: -; j_gene: TRBJ1-4; len: 14; v_gene: TRBV6-5; CDR3aa: CASSPQGGVWKLFF
d_gene: -; abundance: -; j_gene: TRBJ1-2; len: 12; v_gene: TRBV23-1; CDR3aa: CASFHSFYGYTF
d_gene: TRBD2; abundance: once; j_gene: TRBJ2-5; len: 16; v_gene: TRBV12-5; CDR3aa: CASGLVLAGGQETQYF
d_gene: TRBD1; abundance: -; j_gene: TRBJ2-7; len: 13; v_gene: TRBV5-1; CDR3aa: CASRGDRFLEQYF
d_gene: TRBD1; abundance: -; j_gene: TRBJ1-6; len: 13; v_gene: TRBV19; CDR3aa: CASDAGGNSPLHF
d_gene: -; abundance: -; j_gene: TRBJ2-7; len: 14; v_gene: TRBV7-8; CDR3aa: CASSLALQAYEQYF
d_gene: -; abundance: -; j_gene: TRBJ2-7; len: 13; v_gene: TRBV7-7; CDR3aa: CASSPGGSYEQYF
d_gene: TRBD1; abundance: -; j_gene: TRBJ1-5; len: 16; v_gene: TRBV24-1; CDR3aa: CATSVPPGTGGQPQHF
d_gene: -; abundance: few; j_gene: TRBJ1-6; len: 17; v_gene: TRBV7-2; CDR3aa: CASSLGHQYSYNSPLHF
d_gene: TRBD2; abundance: -; j_gene: TRBJ2-3; len: 16; v_gene: TRBV9; CDR3aa: CASSPTGGGLTDTQYF
d_gene: -; abundance: -; j_gene: TRBJ1-5; len: 12; v_gene: TRBV2; CDR3aa: CASSVGLGPQHF
d_gene: TRBD1; abundance: -; j_gene: TRBJ1-1; len: 14; v_gene: TRBV5-1; CDR3aa: CASSLEDRSIEAFF
d_gene: -; abundance: -; j_gene: TRBJ1-6; len: 14; v_gene: TRBV3-1/TRBV3-2; CDR3aa: CASSGGINNSPLHF
d_gene: TRBD2; abundance: once; j_gene: TRBJ2-7; len: 15; v_gene: TRBV6-6; CDR3aa: CASSSVQGGSHEQYF
d_gene: -; abundance: few; j_gene: TRBJ1-2; len: 13; v_gene: TRBV9; CDR3aa: CASSVEGEGGYTF
d_gene: -; abundance: -; j_gene: TRBJ1-1; len: 17; v_gene: TRBV6-1; CDR3aa: CASSEGGGHTKAPEAFF
d_gene: TRBD1; abundance: few; j_gene: TRBJ1-1; len: 12; v_gene: TRBV5-4; CDR3aa: CASSRDRGEAFF
d_gene: -; abundance: -; j_gene: TRBJ1-2; len: 16; v_gene: TRBV4-2; CDR3aa: CASSHNLRGAQGGYTF
d_gene: TRBD1; abundance: -; j_gene: TRBJ1-3; len: 17; v_gene: TRBV7-3; CDR3aa: CASSVQGSPFSGNTIYF
d_gene: -; abundance: -; j_gene: TRBJ1-2; len: 14; v_gene: TRBV6-5; CDR3aa: CASSYSRVSYGYTF
d_gene: TRBD1; abundance: -; j_gene: TRBJ1-5; len: 15; v_gene: TRBV5-8; CDR3aa: CASSQGTGFNQPQHF
d_gene: -; abundance: -; j_gene: TRBJ1-6; len: 14; v_gene: TRBV19; CDR3aa: CASRLPDSNSPLHF
d_gene: -; abundance: -; j_gene: TRBJ2-3; len: 13; v_gene: TRBV6-2/TRBV6-3; CDR3aa: CASSYVRGDTQYF